This TCR beta chain is from a study of blood T cell repertoires in COVID-19. This CDR3 comprises 16 residues. CDR1 is SEHNR and CDR2 is FQNEAQ in the germline V gene (reference sequence). Deletions cut 5 bases from V and 7 bases from J, with 21 bases between. The protocol was immunoSEQ multiplex PCR, while the TCRdb copy is restricted to in-frame clones and leaves out a portion. The table records hundreds of thousands of clones, roughly 85% of them present only once. Recovery meant two consecutive negative NP/OP PCR tests, professional clearance, or resolved symptoms. This receptor was taken from a woman aged 40 to 49 who had recovered from COVID-19. The chain carries TRBV7-9 and TRBJ2-1; maybe TRBD1 (6 bases). Source material: PBMCs or T cells enriched from blood (not recorded which). The chain's CDR3 is CASSKQTGLTGNEQFF. In DNA form, the CDR3 reads TGTGCCAGCAGCAAGCAGACAGGTTTAACGGGTAATGAGCAGTTCTTC.